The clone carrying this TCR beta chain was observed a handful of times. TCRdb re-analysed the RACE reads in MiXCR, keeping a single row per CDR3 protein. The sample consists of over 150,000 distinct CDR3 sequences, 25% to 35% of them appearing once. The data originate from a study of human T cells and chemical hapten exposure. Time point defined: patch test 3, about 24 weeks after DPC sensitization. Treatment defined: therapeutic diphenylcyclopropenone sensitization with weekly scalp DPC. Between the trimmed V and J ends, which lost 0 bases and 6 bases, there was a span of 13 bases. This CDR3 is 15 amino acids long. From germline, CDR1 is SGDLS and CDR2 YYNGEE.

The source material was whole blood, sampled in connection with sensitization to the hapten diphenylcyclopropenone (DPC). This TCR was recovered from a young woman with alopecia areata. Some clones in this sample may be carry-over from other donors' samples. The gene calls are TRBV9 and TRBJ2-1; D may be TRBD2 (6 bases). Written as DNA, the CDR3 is TGTGCCAGCAGCGTAGATCTAGCGCGCAGCAATGAGCAGTTCTTC. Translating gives CASSVDLARSNEQFF.